Following are 2 T cell receptor beta chains from one sample sequenced in a study of naive and memory T cell subsets. Ligated cDNA underwent four rounds of PCR with nested alpha and beta constant region primers and SP2. TCRdb reprocessed the 5' RACE reads via MiXCR and lists one record per CDR3 protein. This table holds some 60,000 distinct CDR3 sequences, 6% to 8% found once. A UMI-containing oligonucleotide was joined by 3' ligation to the TCR cDNA template. The receptors derive from a female donor in good health.

This clonotype was observed many times. The chain links TRBV19 to TRBJ1-4; 8 nucleotides agree with TRBD1. Unmatched junction bases numbered 8, after V lost 4 bases and J lost 7 bases. From germline, CDR1 is LNHDA and CDR2 SQIVND (reference sequence). CDR3 length: 15 residues. The CDR3 DNA sequence: TGTGCCAGTAGTAGAAACAGGGGGAGAAGTGAAAAACTGTTTTTT. Its protein product is CASSRNRGRSEKLFF.

This clonotype was counted between two and nine times. The rearrangement links TRBV6-2 or TRBV6-3 to TRBJ2-1, with 11 bases identical to TRBD2. V was pared by 9 bases and J by 1 base, with 2 bases of the junction left unmatched. CDR3 length: 14 residues. CDR1 and CDR2 from the germline V gene are MNHEY and SVGEGT. The CDR3, as DNA: TGTGCCAGTGGGACTAGCGGTTCCTACAATGAGCAGTTCTTC. It codes for CASGTSGSYNEQFF.